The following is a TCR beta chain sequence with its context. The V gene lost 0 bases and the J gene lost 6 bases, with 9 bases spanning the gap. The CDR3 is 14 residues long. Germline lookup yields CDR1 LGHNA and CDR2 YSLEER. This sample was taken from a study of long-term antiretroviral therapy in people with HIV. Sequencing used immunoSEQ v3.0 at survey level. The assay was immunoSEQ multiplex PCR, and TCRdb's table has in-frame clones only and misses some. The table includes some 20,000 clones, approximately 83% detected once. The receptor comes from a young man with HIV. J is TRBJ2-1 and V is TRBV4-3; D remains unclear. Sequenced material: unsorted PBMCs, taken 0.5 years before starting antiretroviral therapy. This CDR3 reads CASSQDQSVNEQFF. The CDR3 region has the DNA TGCGCCAGCAGCCAAGATCAGAGCGTCAATGAGCAGTTCTTC.